These T cell receptor beta chains were read from a single sample in a study of T cell repertoires in cytomegalovirus infection. One entry per CDR3 protein results from TCRdb running MiXCR on the reads. The sample lists 250,000 or so distinct CDR3 sequences, roughly 10% occurring once. Sequenced sample: PBMCs. Every receptor here comes from a human donor in good health (CMV status not recorded). Some clones in this sample may be carry-over from other donors' samples. CDR3s include the opening cysteine and the closing phenylalanine or tryptophan. Fields, in order: V gene, D gene, clone size, J gene, CDR3 protein, CDR3 DNA. D genes are given only for firm matches. Clone size appears in some rows only: once, few, many, or a class for an expanded clone.

>TRBV20-1|.|few|TRBJ2-7
CSAPRAVGASYEQYF
TGCAGTGCTCCCAGAGCTGTGGGGGCGTCCTACGAGCAGTACTTC
>TRBV29-1|.|.|TRBJ1-5
CSIAGGEGPQHF
TGCAGCATCGCCGGGGGAGAGGGGCCCCAGCATTTT
>TRBV7-7|TRBD2|few|TRBJ2-5
CASSRGGSQETQYF
TGTGCCAGCAGCCGCGGGGGTAGCCAAGAGACCCAGTACTTC
>TRBV12-3/TRBV12-4|.|many|TRBJ2-5
CASSQGTLVETQYF
TGTGCCAGCAGTCAGGGGACTTTGGTAGAGACCCAGTACTTC
>TRBV7-8|.|few|TRBJ1-6
CASAGRGSDNSPLHF
TGTGCCAGCGCGGGAAGGGGCAGTGATAATTCACCCCTCCACTTT
>TRBV7-2|.|many|TRBJ2-1
CASSIRQNPYNEQFF
TGTGCCAGCAGCATACGACAGAACCCCTACAATGAGCAGTTCTTC
>TRBV19|.|many|TRBJ1-2
CASTPGFGYTF
TGTGCCAGCACTCCAGGTTTTGGCTACACCTTC
>TRBV5-6|.|many|TRBJ1-2
CASDRQNYGYTF
TGTGCCAGCGATCGACAAAACTATGGCTACACCTTC
>TRBV7-3|TRBD2|.|TRBJ2-3
CASSLGLARSSTDTQYF
TGTGCCAGCAGCTTGGGACTAGCGCGATCCAGCACAGATACGCAGTATTTT
>TRBV7-2|.|many|TRBJ2-7
CASSWGPFSYEQYF
TGTGCCAGCAGTTGGGGGCCCTTCTCCTACGAGCAGTACTTC
>TRBV6-4|TRBD2|.|TRBJ2-7
CARDPGGSHEQYF
TGTGCCAGAGACCCCGGGGGGAGCCACGAGCAGTACTTC
>TRBV12-3/TRBV12-4|.|.|TRBJ2-1
CASNVPGHGSHEQFF
TGTGCCAGCAACGTCCCGGGACACGGTTCCCATGAGCAGTTCTTC
>TRBV6-2/TRBV6-3|TRBD2|many|TRBJ2-1
CASSHRWTSGGVSNEQFF
TGTGCCAGCAGCCACCGTTGGACTAGCGGGGGGGTGAGTAATGAGCAGTTCTTC
>TRBV7-9|TRBD1|many|TRBJ1-5
CASSPGTGHSNQPQHF
TGTGCCAGCAGCCCAGGGACAGGTCATAGCAATCAGCCCCAGCATTTT
>TRBV4-1|.|once|TRBJ1-4
CASSQGNRNNEKLFF
TGCGCCAGCAGCCAAGGAAACAGGAATAATGAAAAACTGTTTTTT
>TRBV20-1|.|many|TRBJ1-5
CSAHPRGGASNQPQHF
TGCAGTGCCCACCCCCGAGGGGGGGCCAGCAATCAGCCCCAGCATTTT
>TRBV5-4|TRBD2|.|TRBJ2-5
CASSLGGLAGIQTQYF
TGTGCCAGCAGCTTGGGGGGACTAGCGGGAATACAGACCCAGTACTTC
>TRBV30|.|few|TRBJ2-7
CASKASYEQYF
TGTGCCTCCAAAGCATCTTACGAGCAGTACTTC
>TRBV11-2|TRBD1|.|TRBJ1-2
CASSLDRGQGGYTF
TGTGCCAGCAGCTTAGACAGGGGGCAAGGTGGCTACACCTTC
>TRBV28|.|many|TRBJ1-5
CASCGTQVFQPQHF
TGTGCCAGTTGCGGGACTCAAGTGTTTCAGCCCCAGCATTTT
>TRBV7-7|.|.|TRBJ1-4
CASSLGPGGPATNEKLFF
TGTGCTAGCAGCTTAGGACCTGGGGGACCAGCAACTAATGAAAAACTGTTTTTT
>TRBV10-3|TRBD1|.|TRBJ1-2
CAIRGQGLNYGYTF
TGTGCCATCAGAGGACAGGGCCTCAACTATGGCTACACCTTC
>TRBV18|TRBD1|once|TRBJ2-5
CASSQGQEETQYF
TGTGCCAGCTCACAAGGACAGGAAGAGACCCAGTACTTC
>TRBV29-1|.|.|TRBJ2-3
CSAVRPGDTQYF
TGCAGCGCCGTGAGGCCCGGAGATACGCAGTATTTT
>TRBV7-9|.|many|TRBJ2-6
CASSTATPSGANVLTF
TGTGCCAGCAGCACGGCGACACCATCTGGGGCCAACGTCCTGACTTTC
>TRBV7-9|TRBD2|.|TRBJ2-7
CASFSGVTYEQYF
TGTGCCAGCTTTAGCGGGGTCACTTACGAGCAGTACTTC
>TRBV3-1|.|few|TRBJ1-4
CASSQDPSNEKLFF
TGTGCCAGCAGCCAAGACCCGTCTAATGAAAAACTGTTTTTT
>TRBV2|.|.|TRBJ2-5
CASIGDRETQYF
TGTGCCAGCATCGGGGACCGGGAGACCCAGTACTTC
>TRBV19|TRBD2|many|TRBJ2-5
CASSIIAGAYQETQYF
TGTGCCAGTAGTATAATAGCGGGGGCCTACCAAGAGACCCAGTACTTC
>TRBV5-6|.|.|TRBJ1-1
CASSLAVQGEAFF
TGTGCCAGCAGCTTGGCCGTACAAGGTGAAGCTTTCTTT
>TRBV19|TRBD1|many|TRBJ1-1
CASSGQVNTEAFF
TGTGCCAGTAGCGGACAGGTTAACACTGAAGCTTTCTTT
>TRBV7-2|.|many|TRBJ1-2
CASTSQGVANYGYTF
TGTGCCAGCACCTCCCAGGGTGTTGCAAACTATGGCTACACCTTC
>TRBV19|TRBD2|many|TRBJ2-5
CASHSAGVGETQYF
TGTGCCAGTCACTCGGCGGGAGTTGGAGAGACCCAGTACTTC
>TRBV14|.|few|TRBJ1-1
CASSPAGGSDTEAFF
TGTGCCAGCAGTCCCGCGGGGGGTTCGGACACTGAAGCTTTCTTT
>TRBV6-1|TRBD1|many|TRBJ1-5
CASSLGGELQPQHF
TGTGCCAGCAGTTTAGGGGGCGAGCTTCAGCCCCAGCATTTT
>TRBV10-3|.|few|TRBJ1-5
CAISDPREGNQPQHF
TGTGCCATCAGTGACCCGAGGGAGGGAAATCAGCCCCAGCATTTT
>TRBV7-2|.|many|TRBJ1-4
CASSSDIGYEKLFF
TGTGCCAGCAGTTCGGACATCGGGTATGAAAAACTGTTTTTT
>TRBV19|.|many|TRBJ1-1
CASRQGVFGEAFF
TGTGCCAGTAGGCAAGGAGTGTTTGGTGAAGCTTTCTTT
>TRBV7-2|TRBD2|.|TRBJ2-5
CASRTRLAGHQETQYF
TGTGCCAGCAGAACCAGACTAGCGGGTCACCAAGAGACCCAGTACTTC
>TRBV14|.|few|TRBJ2-5
CASSQGHSPGTQYF
TGTGCCAGCAGCCAAGGTCACAGTCCGGGGACCCAGTACTTC
>TRBV7-6|.|many|TRBJ2-1
CASSLGGTAAVNEQFF
TGTGCCAGCAGCCTTGGCGGGACAGCAGCGGTCAATGAGCAGTTCTTC